This T cell receptor (beta chain) was identified during a study of blood T cell repertoires in COVID-19. Germline V gene lookup returns CDR1 LGHDT and CDR2 YNNKEL (reference sequence). V dropped 0 bases and J dropped 5; count of bases not matched to a gene: 14. CDR3 size: 18 residues. The table came from immunoSEQ multiplex PCR; TCRdb's copy has only in-frame clones and leaves some out. The sample shows approximately 210,000 clones, around 89% of them seen only once. This TCR derives from a woman aged 40 to 50 with acute or convalescent COVID-19. Material: peripheral blood. The chain joins TRBV3-1 (or the pseudogene TRBV3-2) to TRBJ1-1, with TRBD1 identical over 8 bases. The CDR3 nucleotides are TGTGCCAGCAGCCAAGATCCAGGGGGCGGCTTGGCGTTGACTGAAGCTTTCTTT. It is translated as CASSQDPGGGLALTEAFF.